These 4 T cell receptor beta chains share one sample of origin, sequenced in a study of blood T cell repertoires in COVID-19. Clones were sequenced by immunoSEQ multiplex PCR, and TCRdb holds only the in-frame ones, with some missing. Of 200,000 to 250,000 clones in the sample, 75% to 85% are singletons; the top ten hold approximately 8.7%. Sequenced input: PBMCs or T cells enriched from blood (not recorded which). All receptors derive from a man aged 40-55 years who had recovered from COVID-19.

The rearrangement uses TRBV4-1 and TRBJ2-4; 8 bases agree with TRBD1. CDR3 length: 15 residues. With 2 bases clipped from V and 7 bases from J, the junction kept 7 bases outside the gene matches. Germline lookup yields CDR1 MGHRA and CDR2 YSYEKL. The CDR3 bases are TGCGCCAGCAGCCAACCATTCCCAGGGGGCAACATTCAGTACTTC. Protein product: CASSQPFPGGNIQYF.

The chain links TRBV7-9 to TRBJ1-2; D possibly corresponds to TRBD1 (5 bases). Germline CDR1 reads SEHNR; CDR2 reads FQNEAQ (reference sequence). The CDR3 loop spans 19 amino acids. Trimming pared 1 base from V and 1 base from J, leaving 22 bases between. The CDR3, as DNA: TGTGCCAGCAGCTTAGGAGCCTTAGCCCTGACAGCGTTTAACTATGGCTACACCTTC. Encoded protein: CASSLGALALTAFNYGYTF.

The V call is TRBV30, the J call TRBJ1-6; D is ambiguous. The CDR3 is 14 residues long. Trimming removed 4 bases at V and 7 bases at J, with 14 bases between. The germline V gene has CDR1 GTSNPN and CDR2 SVGIG (reference sequence). CDR3 region: CAWTIHQSNSPLHF. The CDR3 nucleotides read TGTGCCTGGACCATTCACCAGTCAAATTCACCCCTCCACTTT.

This clone was seen once. The chain is built from TRBV6-5 and TRBJ1-3; D is ambiguous. V gave up 2 bases and J gave up 4 bases, with 9 bases separating them. The CDR3 consists of 14 residues. Germline lookup yields CDR1 MNHEY and CDR2 SVGAGI. The CDR3: CASSYSGGGNTIYF. The CDR3 DNA reads as TGTGCCAGCAGTTACAGCGGCGGAGGAAACACCATATATTTT.